One sample yielded the 10 T cell receptor beta chains listed below, sequenced in a study of cytotoxic CD8 clonotypes in ibrutinib-treated CLL. This table comes from immunoSEQ multiplex PCR, and its TCRdb copy is limited to in-frame clones, with some not included. The table records approximately 200,000 clones, 72% of them present only once. The specimen comprised PBMCs, sampled after 24 months of ibrutinib treatment. These receptors came from a human donor with chronic lymphocytic leukemia.

CDR3 residues: CASTQGRAYNEQFF. CDR3 nucleotide sequence: TGTGCCAGCACCCAAGGGAGGGCCTACAATGAGCAGTTCTTC. The rearrangement joins TRBV7-8 to TRBJ2-1; TRBD2 matches at 7 bases. This CDR3 is built from 14 residues. Germline CDR1 SGHVS, CDR2 FQNEAQ. The J segment lost 2 bases and the V segment lost 7 bases, leaving 5 bases of the junction unmatched.

V gene TRBV7-9 combines with J gene TRBJ2-1; the D is unclear. Germline CDR1 is SEHNR and CDR2 is FQNEAQ (reference sequence). Deletions cut 7 bases from V and 3 bases from J, with 16 bases between. This CDR3 is 15 amino acids long. The CDR3 loop reads CASNRQDSLYNEQFF. The CDR3 DNA reads as TGTGCCAGCAATCGTCAAGATTCGCTCTACAATGAGCAGTTCTTC.

The chain employs TRBV7-9 and TRBJ2-7; D is undetermined. Trimming pared 0 bases from V and 4 bases from J, leaving 13 bases between. This CDR3 is 15 amino acids long. From germline, CDR1 is SEHNR and CDR2 FQNEAQ (reference sequence). CDR3 amino acids: CASSLALGLGYEQYF. In nucleotides, the CDR3 is TGTGCCAGCAGCTTAGCTCTGGGATTGGGTTACGAGCAGTACTTC.

In its sample, this clone was seen once. This sequence joins TRBV28 and TRBJ2-1; 7 nucleotides match TRBD1. The J segment lost 0 bases and the V segment lost 2 bases, leaving 4 bases of the junction unmatched. Germline loops: CDR1 MDHEN, CDR2 SYDVKM. This CDR3 is 16 amino acids long. The CDR3 DNA is TGTGCCAGCAGTTTACCGGGACAGATCTCCTACAATGAGCAGTTCTTC. It specifies CASSLPGQISYNEQFF.

The V call is TRBV18, the J call TRBJ2-1, with 8 bases fitting TRBD2. This CDR3 comprises 16 residues. Germline trimming cut 3 bases from V and 10 bases from J; bases unmatched to any gene: 14. Per the germline V gene, CDR1 is KGHSH and CDR2 is LQKENI. The CDR3 DNA reads as TGTGCCAGCTCACCCCCGGGGCGGGAGGTACCGGACGAGCAGTTCTTC. This encodes CASSPPGREVPDEQFF.

The chain joins TRBV7-9 to TRBJ2-7, with 9 bases matching TRBD2. J was trimmed by 6 bases and V by 0 bases; bases with no gene match: 9. CDR1 is SEHNR, CDR2 FQNEAQ, per germline (reference sequence). CDR3 length: 16 residues. CDR3: CASSLAIAGEIAEQYF. For the CDR3, the DNA is TGTGCCAGCAGCTTAGCCATAGCGGGGGAGATCGCCGAGCAGTACTTC. Together with reference TRBV7-9 and TRBJ2-7, the CDR3 gives the full variable domain: DTGVSQNPRHKITKRGQNVTFRCDPISEHNRLYWYRQTLGQGPEFLTYFQNEAQLEKSRLLSDRFSAERPKGSFSTLEIQRTEQGDSAMYLCASSLAIAGEIAEQYFGPGTRLTVT.

The V and J genes are TRBV30 and TRBJ2-3; 9 bases are a match to TRBD2. Germline CDR1 is GTSNPN and CDR2 is SVGIG (reference sequence). The CDR3 totals 15 residues. The junction had 6 bases not matched to a gene; V was cut back by 0 bases and J by 5 bases. CDR3 DNA sequence: TGTGCCTGGAGTGTAGTAGCGGGAGCTGGAGATACGCAGTATTTT. This sequence encodes CAWSVVAGAGDTQYF.

This clone was observed a handful of times. The rearrangement uses TRBV11-3 and TRBJ2-1; TRBD1 aligns across 8 bases. V shed 5 bases, J shed 6 bases, and the junction held 6 bases outside the gene matches. CDR1 and CDR2 (germline): SGHNT, YENEEA. CDR3 length: 14 amino acids. The CDR3, as DNA: TGTGCCAGCAGCCAGGACAGGGAGTCCAATGAGCAGTTCTTC. This translates into CASSQDRESNEQFF.

The chain couples TRBV5-4 to TRBJ1-3; D perhaps matches TRBD1 (5 bases). The CDR3 sequence is 18 residues long. Trimming removed 3 bases from V and 0 bases from J, with 19 bases in between. CDR1 and CDR2 (germline): SGHNT, YYREEE (reference sequence). CDR3 sequence (DNA): TGTGCCAGCAGCTCGGACGGACTGGGACCGACCTCTGGAAACACCATATATTTT. Encoded protein: CASSSDGLGPTSGNTIYF.

V gene TRBV25-1 combines with J gene TRBJ2-7, with a possible D match to TRBD2 (8 bases). This CDR3 is built from 13 residues. Germline lookup yields CDR1 MGHDK and CDR2 SYGVNS. V lost 4 bases to trimming and J lost 7 bases, with 14 bases between them. DNA for the CDR3: TGTGCCAGCAGTGTAGCGGGACAGCGAGAGCAGTACTTC. The encoded protein is CASSVAGQREQYF.